This passage covers 5 T cell receptor beta chains from one sample sequenced in a study of blood T cell repertoires in COVID-19. The data were produced by immunoSEQ multiplex PCR, yet TCRdb's version contains in-frame clones alone and is incomplete. The sample includes roughly 130,000 clones, around 83% of them seen just once. Sequencing was carried out using peripheral blood. These receptors were collected from a woman aged 45-65 years with acute or convalescent COVID-19.

J is TRBJ1-1 and V is TRBV30; D call uncertain. The germline V gene has CDR1 GTSNPN and CDR2 SVGIG (reference sequence). The CDR3 is made up of 14 amino acids. Trimming pared 5 bases from V and 2 bases from J, leaving 15 bases between. CDR3: CAWVTGSHNTEAFF. The CDR3 DNA sequence: TGTGCCTGGGTTACGGGTAGTCACAACACTGAAGCTTTCTTT.

This clone was seen only a few times. The rearrangement links TRBV5-1 to TRBJ1-2; 11 bases line up with TRBD1. This CDR3 is built from 15 residues. V shed 0 bases and J 7 bases; nucleotides not matched to a gene: 5. Germline V gene lookup returns CDR1 SGHRS and CDR2 YFSETQ. The CDR3 region is CASSLAGQGGGGYTF. In DNA, the CDR3 is TGCGCCAGCAGCTTGGCGGGACAGGGGGGCGGTGGCTACACCTTC.

The chain links TRBV6-1 to TRBJ2-1; 7 positions match TRBD1. The length of the CDR3 is 14 residues. J gave up 6 bases and V 0 bases, and 2 bases lay outside the gene matches. The germline V gene encodes CDR1 MNHNS and CDR2 SASEGT. CDR3 bases: TGTGCCAGCAGTGAAGCGAGGACAGGCAATGAGCAGTTCTTC. This codes for CASSEARTGNEQFF.

The rearrangement joins TRBV19 to TRBJ1-2; D unresolved. In germline, CDR1 is LNHDA, CDR2 SQIVND (reference sequence). Trimming cost V 3 bases and J 6 bases, with 11 bases left between them. CDR3 length equals 13 residues. CDR3 residues: CASSIQVRHGYTF. The DNA of the CDR3 is TGTGCCAGTAGTATCCAGGTGAGACATGGCTACACCTTC.

On this clone: Other DNA sequences in this specimen translate into the identical CDR3. J is TRBJ1-1 and V is TRBV29-1; 9 nucleotides match TRBD1. The germline CDR1 and CDR2 sequences are SQVTM and ANQGSEA. CDR3 length: 13 residues. The trim removed 5 bases at V and 2 bases at J, leaving 3 bases unmatched. CDR3 nucleotides: TGCAGCGTTCCGGGACAGGGAAACACTGAAGCTTTCTTT. Translating it yields CSVPGQGNTEAFF.